These 16 T cell receptor beta chains were all obtained from the same sample, sequenced in a study of shared clonotypes between healthy human individuals. The protocol was immunoSEQ multiplex PCR, while the TCRdb copy is restricted to in-frame clones and leaves out a portion. The sample holds approximately 740,000 clones, about 91% seen once. Terminally differentiated effector memory CD45RA+ cells were excluded by CCR7 positive selection of CD45RO-negative cells. The specimen was naive CD8+ T cells sorted from blood. Receptors originate from a man in his thirties or forties in good health.

The V and J genes are TRBV7-9 and TRBJ2-2; tentatively, D is TRBD1 (6 bases). Trimming stripped 4 bases from V and 4 bases from J, with 13 bases between. CDR3 size: 15 residues. Germline values: CDR1 SEHNR, CDR2 FQNEAQ (reference sequence). CDR3 in amino acids: CASSSGAGFTGELFF. DNA of the CDR3: TGTGCCAGCAGCTCAGGGGCGGGTTTCACCGGGGAGCTGTTTTTT. Supplemented by reference TRBV7-9 and TRBJ2-2, the full variable domain reads DTGVSQNPRHKITKRGQNVTFRCDPISEHNRLYWYRQTLGQGPEFLTYFQNEAQLEKSRLLSDRFSAERPKGSFSTLEIQRTEQGDSAMYLCASSSGAGFTGELFFGEGSRLTVL.

The V and J genes are TRBV19 and TRBJ1-5, with TRBD1 as a possible D gene (5 bases). CDR3 length equals 12 residues. V shed 5 bases and J shed 4 bases, with 6 bases lying between them. Germline CDR1 is LNHDA and CDR2 is SQIVND (reference sequence). CDR3 sequence (DNA): TGTGCCAGTAGTGGGGGGAATCAGCCCCAGCATTTT. Its translation is CASSGGNQPQHF.

This chain joins TRBV2 and TRBJ2-7; perhaps TRBD2 as D (5 bases). The CDR3 length is 15 residues. Germline V gene data show CDR1 as SNHLY and CDR2 as FYNNEI. V lost 6 bases, J lost 3 bases, and 18 bases lay in between. The CDR3 DNA follows: TGTGCCAGCAGCGCCCCGGCGGGCTCCGACTACGAGCAGTACTTC. Translation gives CASSAPAGSDYEQYF.

This sequence joins TRBV7-8 and TRBJ2-1; possibly TRBD1 for D (5 bases). V was shortened by 4 bases and J by 0 bases, with 19 bases between the two germline ends. The CDR3 loop spans 18 amino acids. In germline, CDR1 is SGHVS, CDR2 FQNEAQ. The DNA of the CDR3 is TGTGCCAGCAGCTCCCCCAGGGATCAAGGCATCTCCTACAATGAGCAGTTCTTC. It is translated as CASSSPRDQGISYNEQFF.

V usage is TRBV6-1 and J usage is TRBJ1-3; 9 positions agree with TRBD1. Unmatched junction bases numbered 2, after V lost 8 bases and J lost 0 bases. Germline V lookup: CDR1 MNHNS, CDR2 SASEGT. There are 14 residues in the CDR3. In DNA form, the CDR3 reads TGTGCCAGCCGGGACAGGGCCTCTGGAAACACCATATATTTT. Translated, it gives CASRDRASGNTIYF.

V is TRBV28 and J is TRBJ2-7; possible D gene TRBD1, 6 bases. V was trimmed by 5 bases and J by 4 bases, leaving 21 bases between them. The CDR3 covers 16 residues. CDR1 MDHEN and CDR2 SYDVKM come from the germline V gene. The CDR3: CASSPRMIRGFYEQYF. CDR3 nucleotide sequence: TGTGCCAGCAGTCCTCGGATGATCAGGGGCTTTTACGAGCAGTACTTC.

This rearrangement joins TRBV9 to TRBJ2-1, with D uncertain. Germline loops: CDR1 SGDLS, CDR2 YYNGEE. V shed 0 bases and J shed 6 bases, with 7 bases lying between them. The CDR3 is 13 amino acids. The CDR3 sequence is CASSVDSFNEQFF. CDR3 in DNA: TGTGCCAGCAGCGTAGATTCGTTCAATGAGCAGTTCTTC.

The chain uses TRBV28 and TRBJ1-3, with a possible D match to TRBD1 (5 bases). CDR1 and CDR2 from the germline V gene are MDHEN and SYDVKM. This CDR3 has 14 amino acids. The ends were cut back, 5 bases at V and 3 bases at J, with 11 bases in the middle. The CDR3 reads CASSTFGGGNTIYF. The CDR3 nucleotides are TGTGCCAGCAGTACCTTTGGGGGTGGAAACACCATATATTTT.

The J gene is TRBJ2-7, the V gene TRBV5-1, with 11 bases fitting TRBD1. The CDR3 contains 15 residues. The germline V gene has CDR1 SGHRS and CDR2 YFSETQ. J was trimmed by 3 bases and V by 3 bases; bases with no gene match: 5. This CDR3 reads CASSSGQGVVYEQYF. The CDR3 DNA sequence: TGCGCCAGCAGCTCGGGACAGGGGGTTGTCTACGAGCAGTACTTC.

The J gene is TRBJ2-7, the V gene TRBV5-4, with D possibly TRBD2 on 5 matching bases. Germline-derived CDR1 and CDR2 are SGHNT and YYREEE (reference sequence). This CDR3 is 14 amino acids long. The ends were cut back, 0 bases at V and 3 bases at J, with 10 bases in the middle. The CDR3 DNA follows: TGTGCCAGCAGCTTGGGGACGGGGATCTACGAGCAGTACTTC. Translated, it gives CASSLGTGIYEQYF.

The sample holds one count of this clone. CDR3 in DNA: TGTGCCAGACTGGGGACAGGGGTTTTGAACACTGAAGCTTTCTTT. Translating it yields CARLGTGVLNTEAFF. The chain joins TRBV2 to TRBJ1-1; 10 nucleotides align to TRBD1. CDR3 length: 15 amino acids. The ends lost 9 bases at V and 0 bases at J; junction bases unmatched: 7. Germline V gives CDR1 SNHLY, CDR2 FYNNEI. Combining the CDR3 with reference TRBV2 and TRBJ1-1 gives the whole variable domain EPEVTQTPSHQVTQMGQEVILRCVPISNHLYFYWYRQILGQKVEFLVSFYNNEISEKSEIFDDQFSVERPDGSNFTLKIRSTKLEDSAMYFCARLGTGVLNTEAFFGQGTRLTVV.

This rearrangement joins TRBV4-1 to TRBJ2-6; D remains unclear. The CDR3 has 18 amino acids. CDR1 and CDR2 from the germline V gene are MGHRA and YSYEKL. Trimming cost V 4 bases and J 0 bases, with 16 bases left between them. The CDR3 here is CASSLVQQVLSGANVLTF. The CDR3 region has the DNA TGCGCCAGCAGCCTGGTTCAGCAAGTTCTCTCTGGGGCCAACGTCCTGACTTTC.

The table lists this clone with a count of one. The chain employs TRBV2 and TRBJ2-1, with D uncertain. The CDR3 is made up of 12 amino acids. Germline CDR1 is SNHLY and CDR2 is FYNNEI. V was pared by 3 bases and J by 3 bases, with 3 bases between. CDR3 in amino acids: CASSDDYNEQFF. Here the CDR3 DNA reads TGTGCCAGCAGTGACGACTACAATGAGCAGTTCTTC.

The chain has TRBV6-6 and TRBJ2-2, with no clear D. The CDR3 length is 13 residues. V was trimmed by 6 bases and J by 6 bases, leaving 11 bases between them. Germline V lookup: CDR1 MNHNY, CDR2 SVGAGI (reference sequence). This CDR3 is CASSPFPAGELFF. DNA for the CDR3: TGTGCCAGCAGCCCTTTCCCGGCCGGGGAGCTGTTTTTT.

This sequence joins TRBV11-2 and TRBJ2-5; perhaps TRBD2 as D (5 bases). The germline CDR1 and CDR2 sequences are SGHAT and FQNNGV. The CDR3 sequence is 15 residues long. Trimming stripped 3 bases from V and 4 bases from J, with 15 bases between. This CDR3 is CASSFLWGVPETQYF. The CDR3 coding sequence is TGTGCCAGCAGCTTTTTGTGGGGAGTCCCAGAGACCCAGTACTTC. The entire variable domain, with the rest obtained from reference TRBV11-2 and TRBJ2-5, is as follows: EAGVAQSPRYKIIEKRQSVAFWCNPISGHATLYWYQQILGQGPKLLIQFQNNGVVDDSQLPKDRFSAERLKGVDSTLKIQPAKLEDSAVYLCASSFLWGVPETQYFGPGTRLLVL.

The chain carries TRBV6-5 and TRBJ1-2, with D hard to call. There are 14 residues in the CDR3. Trimming removed 0 bases at V and 5 bases at J, with 10 bases between. Germline CDR1 and CDR2: MNHEY and SVGAGI. Here the CDR3 DNA reads TGTGCCAGCAGTTACTCGGCAGGTGGATATGGCTACACCTTC. This gives the protein CASSYSAGGYGYTF.